These 22 T cell receptor beta chains were sequenced from one sample in a study of T-cell memory formation after mild COVID-19. MiXCR, applied by TCRdb to the 5' RACE reads, yields one record per CDR3 protein. Seen here are about 290,000 distinct CDR3 sequences, more than 15% observed once, and the top ten hold roughly 23%. Sequences were obtained from PBMCs or a T cell subset sorted from them (not recorded which). These receptor sequences come from a man aged 18 to 35 who had mild COVID-19 (a few samples of this study predate the infection). Cell type and time point are not known.

V is TRBV5-1 and J is TRBJ2-3; D is uncertain. Germline-derived CDR1 and CDR2 are SGHRS and YFSETQ. Between the trimmed V and J ends, which lost 4 bases and 4 bases, there was a span of 7 bases. The CDR3 has 12 residues. CDR3 in DNA: TGCGCCAGCAGCACCCGTTCAGATACGCAGTATTTT. The encoded protein is CASSTRSDTQYF.

V and J are TRBV9 and TRBJ2-1; 9 bases line up with TRBD2. Germline V gene sequence: CDR1 SGDLS, CDR2 YYNGEE. The J segment lost 5 bases and the V segment lost 4 bases, leaving 7 bases of the junction unmatched. The CDR3 covers 15 residues. As DNA, the CDR3 is TGTGCCAGCAGCCCGCGGGGGGGGCGTCACAATGAGCAGTTCTTC. It encodes CASSPRGGRHNEQFF. Full variable domain (rest looked up from reference TRBV9 and TRBJ2-1): DSGVTQTPKHLITATGQRVTLRCSPRSGDLSVYWYQQSLDQGLQFLIQYYNGEERAKGNILERFSAQQFPDLHSELNLSSLELGDSALYFCASSPRGGRHNEQFFGPGTRLTVL.

This chain uses TRBV4-1 with TRBJ1-1; no clear D gene. This CDR3 contains 15 residues. Germline CDR1 and CDR2: MGHRA and YSYEKL. V was trimmed by 1 base and J by 4 bases, leaving 13 bases between them. The CDR3 bases are TGCGCCAGCAGCCAAGTGAGGGTGGCGGGCACTGAAGCTTTCTTT. Protein sequence: CASSQVRVAGTEAFF.

This clonotype was observed a few times. The chain has TRBV2 and TRBJ2-1; D gene unclear. The germline gives CDR1 SNHLY, CDR2 FYNNEI. Trimming pared 8 bases from V and 8 bases from J, leaving 13 bases between. This CDR3 has 12 amino acids. Written as DNA, the CDR3 is TGTGCCAGCCACGGAGATGGCGATGAGCAGTTCTTC. Its protein is CASHGDGDEQFF.

The chain recombines TRBV3-1 with TRBJ2-3, with D perhaps TRBD2 (5 bases). CDR3 length equals 16 residues. Germline V gene sequence: CDR1 LGHDT, CDR2 YNNKEL (reference sequence). The V gene lost 3 bases and the J gene lost 5 bases, with 18 bases spanning the gap. The CDR3 region is CASSHTGRAAIDTQYF. For the CDR3, the DNA is TGTGCCAGCAGCCACACCGGACGAGCGGCTATAGATACGCAGTATTTT.

This rearrangement joins TRBV28 to TRBJ2-7, with D tentatively TRBD2 (6 bases). Germline V gene sequence: CDR1 MDHEN, CDR2 SYDVKM. V was shortened by 2 bases and J by 4 bases, with 12 bases between the two germline ends. The CDR3 is made up of 14 amino acids. The CDR3 reads CASSLVPGEYEQYV. The CDR3 DNA reads as TGTGCCAGCAGTTTAGTGCCGGGGGAGTACGAGCAGTACGTC.

The table lists this clonotype with a few counts. CDR3 amino acids: CSATTGGKEQYF. DNA for the CDR3: TGCAGCGCGACCACAGGGGGTAAGGAGCAGTACTTC. The chain is built from TRBV29-1 and TRBJ2-7; the match to TRBD1 covers 8 bases. The germline gives CDR1 SQVTM, CDR2 ANQGSEA. This CDR3 spans 12 amino acids. V shed 7 bases and J 7 bases; nucleotides not matched to a gene: 9.

The chain links TRBV30 to TRBJ2-1; no clear D. Germline CDR1 reads GTSNPN; CDR2 reads SVGIG (reference sequence). This CDR3 is 12 amino acids long. Trimming removed 5 bases at V and 9 bases at J, with 14 bases between. CDR3 loop: CAWVIDYGEQFF. As DNA, the CDR3 is TGTGCCTGGGTGATAGATTATGGTGAGCAGTTCTTC.

The chain couples TRBV6-5 to TRBJ2-2; D perhaps matches TRBD2 (6 bases). The V end lost 0 bases, the J end lost 6 bases, and 11 bases lay between the germline ends. This CDR3 has 15 residues. The germline V gene has CDR1 MNHEY and CDR2 SVGAGI. CDR3 in amino acids: CASSYSYGTPGELFF. The DNA for the CDR3 is TGTGCCAGCAGTTACTCGTATGGGACTCCCGGGGAGCTGTTTTTT.

Regarding this clonotype: A single base separates this from a much larger clone, so it may be a read error. The chain has TRBV5-6 and TRBJ2-5; D is undetermined. Germline CDR1 reads SGHDT; CDR2 reads YYEEEE. Trimming pared 0 bases from V and 3 bases from J, leaving 9 bases between. CDR3 length: 14 amino acids. The chain's CDR3 is CASSLACPKETQYF. Written as DNA, the CDR3 is TGTGCCAGCAGCTTGGCGTGCCCCAAAGAGACCCAGTACTTC.

This chain links TRBV5-1 with TRBJ1-4; 7 bases fit TRBD1. CDR3 size: 14 residues. The germline V gene has CDR1 SGHRS and CDR2 YFSETQ. The junction had 3 bases not matched to a gene; V was cut back by 4 bases and J by 3 bases. Written as DNA, the CDR3 is TGCGCCAGCAGCAAACAGGGGCCTAATGAAAAACTGTTTTTT. Translated, it gives CASSKQGPNEKLFF.

This clonotype was seen a few times. This chain joins TRBV7-3 and TRBJ1-6; D is unclear. Germline V gives CDR1 SGHTA, CDR2 FQGTGA. Trimming pared 5 bases from V and 6 bases from J, leaving 8 bases between. This CDR3 has 13 residues. Written as DNA, the CDR3 is TGTGCCAGCAGCCGGGAGACTAATTCACCCCTCCACTTT. This codes for CASSRETNSPLHF. The complete variable domain, with remaining parts taken from reference TRBV7-3 and TRBJ1-6, reads GAGVSQTPSNKVTEKGKYVELRCDPISGHTALYWYRQSLGQGPEFLIYFQGTGAADDSGLPNDRFFAVRPEGSVSTLKIQRTERGDSAVYLCASSRETNSPLHFGNGTRLTVT.

The chain employs TRBV3-1 and TRBJ1-1; D uncertain. The V gene's germline CDR1 is LGHDT and CDR2 YNNKEL (reference sequence). The CDR3 is 13 residues long. Trimming left V 5 bases short and J 5 bases short, with 12 bases between. CDR3 region: CASSAGRVTEAFF. In DNA form, the CDR3 reads TGTGCCAGCAGCGCTGGGAGGGTGACTGAAGCTTTCTTT.

This clonotype was detected only a few times. The rearrangement uses TRBV12-3 or TRBV12-4 and TRBJ2-5; D remains unclear. This CDR3 is 15 amino acids long. V lost 2 bases and J 3 bases, leaving 13 bases between the germline ends. The CDR3 nucleotides are TGTGCCAGCAGTTTACCCCCTCAGACGGAAGAGACCCAGTACTTC. Translation gives CASSLPPQTEETQYF.

The genes are TRBV11-2 and TRBJ1-6; no clear D. The CDR3 totals 13 residues. Germline loops: CDR1 SGHAT, CDR2 FQNNGV. V was shortened by 6 bases and J by 10 bases, with 13 bases between the two germline ends. The CDR3 region is CASSLTVKSPLHF. CDR3 DNA: TGTGCCAGCAGTTTGACGGTGAAATCACCCCTCCACTTT.

V gene TRBV27 combines with J gene TRBJ2-7; 15 bases are shared with TRBD2. V dropped 6 bases and J dropped 6; count of bases not matched to a gene: 6. The CDR3 has 15 amino acids. The germline gives CDR1 MNHEY, CDR2 SMNVEV (reference sequence). CDR3 sequence: CASSPWTSGGAEQYF. DNA for the CDR3: TGTGCCAGCAGCCCCTGGACTAGCGGGGGGGCCGAGCAGTACTTC.

This rearrangement joins TRBV9 to TRBJ1-3, with unresolved D. The CDR3 contains 15 residues. Per germline, CDR1 SGDLS and CDR2 YYNGEE. V was trimmed by 1 base and J by 0 bases, leaving 8 bases between them. CDR3 coding DNA: TGTGCCAGCAGCGTAACGATGTCCTCTGGAAACACCATATATTTT. This sequence encodes CASSVTMSSGNTIYF. The variable domain in full, with the rest retrieved from reference TRBV9 and TRBJ1-3, is DSGVTQTPKHLITATGQRVTLRCSPRSGDLSVYWYQQSLDQGLQFLIQYYNGEERAKGNILERFSAQQFPDLHSELNLSSLELGDSALYFCASSVTMSSGNTIYFGEGSWLTVV.

CDR3 protein: CSVLKTASGNTIYF. Here the CDR3 DNA reads TGCAGCGTTTTGAAAACGGCCTCTGGAAACACCATATATTTT. This chain connects TRBV29-1 to TRBJ1-3; D uncertain. This CDR3 is built from 14 residues. The V gene's germline CDR1 is SQVTM and CDR2 ANQGSEA. With 5 bases removed from V and 0 bases from J, the gap between germline ends came to 11 bases.

CDR3 bases: TGTGCCAGCAGCGTAGCCCTCAATTCACCCCTCCACTTT. As protein: CASSVALNSPLHF. The gene calls are TRBV9 and TRBJ1-6; D gene unclear. The CDR3 extends over 13 amino acids. In germline, CDR1 is SGDLS, CDR2 YYNGEE. V dropped 0 bases and J dropped 7 bases, with 5 bases sitting between them.

This clonotype was found a few times. The chain carries TRBV12-3 or TRBV12-4 and TRBJ2-2; a weak D match, TRBD2 (7 bases). CDR3 length equals 14 residues. Trimming removed 3 bases at V and 9 bases at J, with 14 bases between. CDR3 in amino acids: CASSFRGARRELFF. CDR3 nucleotide sequence: TGTGCCAGCAGTTTTCGGGGGGCGAGGAGGGAGCTGTTTTTT.

This clonotype was observed many times. This chain connects TRBV9 to TRBJ2-3; D not resolved. The V end lost 0 bases, the J end lost 5 bases, and 7 bases lay between the germline ends. The CDR3 consists of 13 residues. Looked up from germline, CDR1 is SGDLS and CDR2 is YYNGEE. Written as DNA, the CDR3 is TGTGCCAGCAGCGTAGCTGGAAAAGATACGCAGTATTTT. Protein sequence: CASSVAGKDTQYF.

This rearrangement joins TRBV10-3 to TRBJ2-7, with a tentative D call TRBD1 (5 bases). The germline gives CDR1 ENHRY, CDR2 SYGVKD. The CDR3 spans 13 residues. The ends were cut back, 5 bases at V and 4 bases at J, with 12 bases in the middle. As DNA, the CDR3 is TGTGCCATCAGTCAGGGTGAGGTTTACGAGCAGTACTTC. This codes for CAISQGEVYEQYF.